The rows below give T cell receptor beta chains drawn from one sample of a study of response to subunit inactivated influenza vaccine. TCRdb independently ran MiXCR on the RT-PCR reads; one entry per CDR3 protein. Of under 800,000 distinct CDR3 sequences in the sample, approximately 15% were seen once. The sample was PBMCs from blood, taken around two weeks before vaccination. Receptors originate from a man aged 45-60 years who received an inactivated influenza vaccine. Both conserved end residues are part of each CDR3. Fields, in order: CDR3 DNA, CDR3 protein, V gene, D gene, J gene, clone size. D genes are given only for firm matches. Only some rows state a clone size, as once, few, many or a class for expanded clones.

DNA: TGTGCCAGCAGTTACTCGGCCGCCTTAAACATTCAGTACTTC
CDR3: CASSYSAALNIQYF
V: TRBV6-2/TRBV6-3
D: .
J: TRBJ2-4
size: few

DNA: TGTGCCAGCAGCAACCAGGGGGCCCTTAATCAGCCCCAGCATTTT
CDR3: CASSNQGALNQPQHF
V: TRBV7-2
D: TRBD1
J: TRBJ1-5
size: .

DNA: TGTGCCAGCAGTTACTCGAGTGACAGCTGGGGCTACACCTTC
CDR3: CASSYSSDSWGYTF
V: TRBV6-5
D: .
J: TRBJ1-2
size: few

DNA: TGTGCCAGCGGGTATAACAGGGCTAGGAACGAGCAGTACTTC
CDR3: CASGYNRARNEQYF
V: TRBV12-3/TRBV12-4
D: .
J: TRBJ2-7
size: .

DNA: TGTGCCAGCAGTCCCAGGTTTTCCGTGAACACTGAAGCTTTCTTT
CDR3: CASSPRFSVNTEAFF
V: TRBV12-3/TRBV12-4
D: .
J: TRBJ1-1
size: many

DNA: TGCAGTGCTAGGACAGTCCTTTACCCTAACTATGGCTACACCTTC
CDR3: CSARTVLYPNYGYTF
V: TRBV20-1
D: .
J: TRBJ1-2
size: few

DNA: TGCAGTCTCACCGGGACTAGCGACGACTCCTACGAGCAGTACTTC
CDR3: CSLTGTSDDSYEQYF
V: TRBV20-1
D: TRBD2
J: TRBJ2-7
size: few

DNA: TGCGCCAGCAGCGGGGACACCTCCTCCTACGAGCAGTACTTC
CDR3: CASSGDTSSYEQYF
V: TRBV5-1
D: .
J: TRBJ2-7
size: .

DNA: TGTGCCAGCAGGGATAGGACAGGTCTTTCCGGCTCTGGGGCCAACGTCCTGACTTTC
CDR3: CASRDRTGLSGSGANVLTF
V: TRBV28
D: TRBD1
J: TRBJ2-6
size: few

DNA: TGCAGTGCTAGTGGTCTAGCGGGGCTCACAGATACGCAGTATTTT
CDR3: CSASGLAGLTDTQYF
V: TRBV20-1
D: TRBD2
J: TRBJ2-3
size: .

DNA: TGTGCCAGCACCCGGGGGGGTCGAAGCTCCTACGAGCAGTACTTC
CDR3: CASTRGGRSSYEQYF
V: TRBV3-1
D: TRBD2
J: TRBJ2-7
size: few

DNA: TGTGCCAGCAGCTTAAACAGGGGTGAGCTGTTTTTT
CDR3: CASSLNRGELFF
V: TRBV7-9
D: TRBD1
J: TRBJ1-4
size: few

DNA: TGTGCCAGCAGTTTAGGGACAGGCGTTGAAGCTTTCTTT
CDR3: CASSLGTGVEAFF
V: TRBV12-3/TRBV12-4
D: TRBD1
J: TRBJ1-1
size: .

DNA: .
CDR3: CCSARDASGVSYEQYF
V: TRBV24-1
D: .
J: TRBJ2-7
size: .

DNA: TGTGCCAGCAGTTACGATTGGGTCGAGCAGTACTTC
CDR3: CASSYDWVEQYF
V: TRBV6-5
D: .
J: TRBJ2-7
size: .

DNA: TGTGCCAGCAGCTTAGGGTCTGGGCCCTACGAGCAGTACTTC
CDR3: CASSLGSGPYEQYF
V: TRBV7-6
D: .
J: TRBJ2-7
size: many

DNA: TGTGCCACATCGCGGGCCTCCTACGAGCAGTACTTC
CDR3: CATSRASYEQYF
V: TRBV28
D: .
J: TRBJ2-7
size: few

DNA: TGCGCCAGCAGCTTGGCGGCGGGGGGACCCGGGACTAGCTCCTACAATGAGCAGTTCTTC
CDR3: CASSLAAGGPGTSSYNEQFF
V: TRBV5-1
D: TRBD2
J: TRBJ2-1
size: few

DNA: TGTGCCAGCAGTTTTACACTGTCGAACGAGCAGTACTTC
CDR3: CASSFTLSNEQYF
V: TRBV12-3/TRBV12-4
D: .
J: TRBJ2-7
size: few

DNA: TGTGCCAGCAGCTTAGGGTTTGACGGGAGTGGGTCCGATGAGCAGTTCTTC
CDR3: CASSLGFDGSGSDEQFF
V: TRBV7-9
D: .
J: TRBJ2-1
size: few

DNA: TGTGCCAGCAGTTCGTTTTCACAGGGGCTTATTGAGCAGTTCTTC
CDR3: CASSSFSQGLIEQFF
V: TRBV12-3/TRBV12-4
D: TRBD1
J: TRBJ2-1
size: few

DNA: TGTGCCAGCAGCTTAGCAGGCGGAATACAAGAGACCCAGTACTTC
CDR3: CASSLAGGIQETQYF
V: TRBV7-2
D: .
J: TRBJ2-5
size: few

DNA: TGTGCCAGCAGTTTAGGGTGGCATGCTGAAGCTTTCTTT
CDR3: CASSLGWHAEAFF
V: TRBV12-3/TRBV12-4
D: .
J: TRBJ1-1
size: .

DNA: TGCAGTGCTAGAGATCAGGACAGGGGGAGGTACGAGCAGTACTTC
CDR3: CSARDQDRGRYEQYF
V: TRBV20-1
D: TRBD1
J: TRBJ2-7
size: .

DNA: TGCAGCGTTGAAGATGAGGGACAGGTTTTTCGCGAGCAGTACTTC
CDR3: CSVEDEGQVFREQYF
V: TRBV29-1
D: TRBD1
J: TRBJ2-7
size: .

DNA: TGTGCCAGCAGTGAATTTGGGGGGCTGGAGACCCAGTACTTC
CDR3: CASSEFGGLETQYF
V: TRBV25-1
D: .
J: TRBJ2-5
size: .

DNA: TGCAGCGTTCGGGACAGAGGGTCCGCTAATTCACCCCTCCACTTT
CDR3: CSVRDRGSANSPLHF
V: TRBV29-1
D: TRBD1
J: TRBJ1-6
size: .

DNA: TGTGCCAGCAGTTACTCGGGCAGGAGCTCCTACAATGAGCAGTTCTTC
CDR3: CASSYSGRSSYNEQFF
V: TRBV6-5
D: .
J: TRBJ2-1
size: .

DNA: TGTGCCAGCAGCCCCCGGTGGGGACTCAACACCGGGGAGCTGTTTTTT
CDR3: CASSPRWGLNTGELFF
V: TRBV9
D: .
J: TRBJ2-2
size: .

DNA: TGTGCCAGCAGCCATGGAAGGGGGTACGAGCAGTACTTC
CDR3: CASSHGRGYEQYF
V: TRBV4-2
D: .
J: TRBJ2-7
size: few

DNA: TGCGCCAGCAGCCAAGATGCCCAACTAGCGGGAGGGAATGAGCAGTTCTTC
CDR3: CASSQDAQLAGGNEQFF
V: TRBV4-3
D: TRBD2
J: TRBJ2-1
size: few

DNA: TGTGCCAGCTCCCGGGACAGGGGGGACTATGAGCAGTTCTTC
CDR3: CASSRDRGDYEQFF
V: TRBV18
D: TRBD1
J: TRBJ2-1
size: few

DNA: TGTGCCAGCAGTTTAAGGCTGAACACTGAAGCTTTCTTT
CDR3: CASSLRLNTEAFF
V: TRBV12-3/TRBV12-4
D: .
J: TRBJ1-1
size: many

DNA: TGTGCCAGCAATGCGGGGAAGTATGGCTACACCTTC
CDR3: CASNAGKYGYTF
V: TRBV6-6
D: .
J: TRBJ1-2
size: few

DNA: TGTGCCAGCAGCGGTCTTGGGACCAAGGGGCCAGGAAAAGCTTTCTTT
CDR3: CASSGLGTKGPGKAFF
V: TRBV9
D: .
J: TRBJ1-1
size: few

DNA: TGCAGTGCTAGAGATTCCACTAGCGGGAGGCCCCAGTACTTC
CDR3: CSARDSTSGRPQYF
V: TRBV20-1
D: TRBD2
J: TRBJ2-5
size: few

DNA: TGTGCCAGCAGCTTTCCATTCAGGGACTATGGCTACACCTTC
CDR3: CASSFPFRDYGYTF
V: TRBV7-2
D: .
J: TRBJ1-2
size: .

DNA: TGTGCCAGCAGCTTCAGACAGGGCGCTGGCTACACCTTC
CDR3: CASSFRQGAGYTF
V: TRBV7-2
D: TRBD1
J: TRBJ1-2
size: .

DNA: TGTGCCAGCAGTCGGACACCCGGGACTAGTCAGTACTTC
CDR3: CASSRTPGTSQYF
V: TRBV27
D: TRBD2
J: TRBJ2-5
size: .

DNA: TGCAGTGCTTCCCACAGGGGCAACTCACCCCTCCACTTT
CDR3: CSASHRGNSPLHF
V: TRBV20-1
D: TRBD1
J: TRBJ1-6
size: many

DNA: TGTGCCAGCAGGAGACAGGGGAATTCCTACAATGAGCAGTTCTTC
CDR3: CASRRQGNSYNEQFF
V: TRBV6-1
D: TRBD1
J: TRBJ2-1
size: .

DNA: TGTGCCAGCTCACCGTTGCCGGATTGGGGCACAGATACGCAGTATTTT
CDR3: CASSPLPDWGTDTQYF
V: TRBV18
D: .
J: TRBJ2-3
size: few

DNA: TGTGCCAGCAGCGTCTATAGCGGGGGTATGAATGAGCAGTTCTTC
CDR3: CASSVYSGGMNEQFF
V: TRBV7-2
D: TRBD2
J: TRBJ2-1
size: few

DNA: TGCAGTGCTAGAGGGGGCCCATTCTACAATGAGCAGTTCTTC
CDR3: CSARGGPFYNEQFF
V: TRBV20-1
D: .
J: TRBJ2-1
size: .

DNA: TGTGCCAGTAGTTCGGCAGGGGGGACAGATACGCAGTATTTT
CDR3: CASSSAGGTDTQYF
V: TRBV19
D: .
J: TRBJ2-3
size: .

DNA: TGTGCCTCCTCAACAGCCCTGGAGCTACTGGAGCAGTTCTTC
CDR3: CASSTALELLEQFF
V: TRBV2
D: .
J: TRBJ2-1
size: .

DNA: TGTGCCAGCAGCCTAGACAGGGAATGGGCTGAAGCTTTCTTT
CDR3: CASSLDREWAEAFF
V: TRBV6-1
D: TRBD1
J: TRBJ1-1
size: few

DNA: TGCAGTGCTCCCGACCGCAGGAGCTCCTACGAGCAGTACTTC
CDR3: CSAPDRRSSYEQYF
V: TRBV20-1
D: .
J: TRBJ2-7
size: .

DNA: TGTGCCAGCAGCCAAGTGGTTAGGGGGCCTCAGCCCCAGCATTTT
CDR3: CASSQVVRGPQPQHF
V: TRBV4-2
D: TRBD1
J: TRBJ1-5
size: .

DNA: TGTGCCAGCAGCTGGACAGGGGACAATGAGCAGTTCTTC
CDR3: CASSWTGDNEQFF
V: TRBV7-9
D: TRBD1
J: TRBJ2-1
size: many

DNA: TGTGCCAGCAGCCAATTAGCGGGAGCCGGGGAGCTGTTTTTT
CDR3: CASSQLAGAGELFF
V: TRBV3-1
D: TRBD2
J: TRBJ2-2
size: few

DNA: TGTGCCAGCTCACCTGGAGAGACAGGGTCCTACGAGCAGTACTTC
CDR3: CASSPGETGSYEQYF
V: TRBV18
D: TRBD1
J: TRBJ2-7
size: .

DNA: TGTGCCAGCAGACCGGGGATGGCGAACACCGGGGAGCTGTTTTTT
CDR3: CASRPGMANTGELFF
V: TRBV2
D: .
J: TRBJ2-2
size: .

DNA: TGTGCCAGCAGCGCCTCCGGGACAGTAACAGATACGCAGTATTTT
CDR3: CASSASGTVTDTQYF
V: TRBV9
D: TRBD1
J: TRBJ2-3
size: .